The TCR beta chain described here comes from a study of circulating and synovial CD4+ cells in juvenile arthritis. Study outcomes and limitations: Measured synovium overlap likely understates the true shared repertoire. These repertoires were less diverse than bulk blood CD4 repertoires.

The data were produced by immunoSEQ multiplex PCR, yet TCRdb's version contains in-frame clones alone and is incomplete. This sample carries tens of thousands of clones, about 94% of them seen once, and the ten largest clones take 0.55% to 0.85%. V was cut by 5 bases and J by 5 bases, with 18 bases left in between. The CDR3 is 15 residues long. CDR1 and CDR2 from the germline V gene are SGHAT and FQNNGV. About this clone itself: Antigen unknown.

This chain connects TRBV11-2 to TRBJ1-2, with D possibly matching TRBD1 (6 bases). The sample consisted of CD4+ T cells from blood. This clonotype originated in a human donor with juvenile idiopathic arthritis. In DNA, the CDR3 is TGTGCCAGCAGCCCCCAAGGGGGGGGGCATTATGGCTACACCTTC. Its protein product is CASSPQGGGHYGYTF.